The 16 T cell receptor beta chains reported below all come from one sample, sequenced in a study of T cell responses to AZD1222 COVID-19 vaccine. Clones were sequenced by immunoSEQ multiplex PCR, and TCRdb holds only the in-frame ones, with some missing. The sample carries about 84,000 clones, around 85% recorded once. The source was peripheral blood, collected 28 days after the second AZD1222 dose. The receptors stem from an adult who received the AZD1222 COVID-19 vaccine.

The chain carries TRBV4-3 and TRBJ2-3, with 7 bases identical to TRBD1. This CDR3 comprises 14 residues. Germline assignment: CDR1 LGHNA and CDR2 YSLEER. V lost 1 base, J lost 5 bases, and 3 bases stayed unmatched. The CDR3 loop is CASSQGQGEDTQYF. CDR3 DNA: TGCGCCAGCAGCCAAGGTCAGGGGGAAGATACGCAGTATTTT.

The rearrangement joins TRBV9 to TRBJ2-2; 7 positions match TRBD2. CDR1 SGDLS and CDR2 YYNGEE come from the germline V gene. CDR3 length equals 16 residues. With V trimmed by 0 bases and J by 8 bases, 10 bases remained unmatched. CDR3 loop: CASSVAREPSRGELFF. CDR3 DNA: TGTGCCAGCAGCGTAGCGCGGGAGCCCTCCCGAGGGGAGCTGTTTTTT.

The chain links TRBV11-2 to TRBJ2-7, with 8 nucleotides matching TRBD2. This CDR3 is 16 amino acids long. Trimming removed 5 bases from V and 0 bases from J; junction bases left unmatched: 9. Germline CDR1 SGHAT, CDR2 FQNNGV. CDR3 protein: CASSTLSGGSSYEQYF. The CDR3 coding sequence is TGTGCCAGCAGCACCCTCAGCGGGGGCAGCTCCTACGAGCAGTACTTC. The whole variable domain, filled in from reference TRBV11-2 and TRBJ2-7, reads EAGVAQSPRYKIIEKRQSVAFWCNPISGHATLYWYQQILGQGPKLLIQFQNNGVVDDSQLPKDRFSAERLKGVDSTLKIQPAKLEDSAVYLCASSTLSGGSSYEQYFGPGTRLTVT.

This chain joins TRBV6-5 and TRBJ1-1, with no clear D. CDR3 length equals 14 residues. Germline CDR1 MNHEY, CDR2 SVGAGI. V was pared by 0 bases and J by 4 bases, with 9 bases between. The CDR3 DNA is TGTGCCAGCAGTTACTCAAACCGGGGCACTGAAGCTTTCTTT. It encodes CASSYSNRGTEAFF.

The chain links TRBV28 to TRBJ2-7; TRBD1 or TRBD2 may be the D gene (6 bases each). Germline V CDR1 and CDR2: MDHEN, SYDVKM. The CDR3 loop spans 13 amino acids. V shed 2 bases and J shed 9 bases, with 14 bases lying between them. DNA of the CDR3: TGTGCCAGCAGTTTAAGGGGGGAGCCAAGGCAGTACTTC. It yields the protein CASSLRGEPRQYF.

V is TRBV7-2 and J is TRBJ1-5, with 9 bases matching TRBD1. The CDR3 has 14 residues. CDR1 is SGHTA and CDR2 is FQGNSA in the germline V gene. The J segment lost 7 bases and the V segment lost 4 bases, leaving 5 bases of the junction unmatched. The CDR3 region is CASSSDRGGQPQHF. For the CDR3, the DNA is TGTGCCAGCAGCTCGGACAGGGGTGGGCAGCCCCAGCATTTT.

This clone is a singleton in its sample. V is TRBV30 and J is TRBJ1-6; TRBD1 aligns across 9 bases. V was clipped by 3 bases and J by 2 bases; unmatched bases: 14. The CDR3 length is 19 residues. Germline V CDR1 and CDR2: GTSNPN, SVGIG (reference sequence). CDR3 coding DNA: TGTGCCTGGAGCCCGGGGACAGGGATTTTTGGCGCCTATAATTCACCCCTCCACTTT. Translating gives CAWSPGTGIFGAYNSPLHF.

The chain uses TRBV6-2 or TRBV6-3 and TRBJ2-1; the D is unclear. This CDR3 is built from 11 residues. Germline assignment: CDR1 MNHEY and CDR2 SVGEGT. V lost 4 bases, J lost 7 bases, and 5 bases lay in between. The CDR3 region is CASSSPNEQFF. The CDR3 DNA follows: TGTGCCAGCAGTTCTCCGAATGAGCAGTTCTTC.

The rearrangement joins TRBV4-2 to TRBJ1-2, with a possible D match to TRBD1 (5 bases). V was cut by 0 bases and J by 2 bases, with 7 bases left in between. This CDR3 is built from 14 residues. Looked up from germline, CDR1 is LGHNA and CDR2 is YNFKEQ. The CDR3 sequence is CASSQDRGNYGYTF. In DNA, the CDR3 is TGTGCCAGCAGCCAAGACCGGGGGAACTATGGCTACACCTTC.

This clone is a singleton in its sample. The gene calls are TRBV7-2 and TRBJ2-2; D gene unclear. The V end was cut by 5 bases, the J end by 0 bases, with 7 bases between. Germline CDR1 SGHTA, CDR2 FQGNSA. The CDR3 is 14 residues long. Here the CDR3 reads CASSPEANTGELFF. The CDR3, as DNA: TGTGCCAGCAGCCCAGAAGCGAACACCGGGGAGCTGTTTTTT.

The chain employs TRBV5-1 and TRBJ1-5; no clear D. Germline V lookup: CDR1 SGHRS, CDR2 YFSETQ. Trimming shortened V by 0 bases and J by 7 bases, and 14 bases separated the two germline ends. This CDR3 is built from 15 residues. CDR3 in amino acids: CASSLEGGPGQPQHF. In nucleotides, the CDR3 is TGCGCCAGCAGCTTGGAAGGTGGTCCGGGACAGCCCCAGCATTTT. The full variable domain, with the rest looked up from reference TRBV5-1 and TRBJ1-5, is KAGVTQTPRYLIKTRGQQVTLSCSPISGHRSVSWYQQTPGQGLQFLFEYFSETQRNKGNFPGRFSGRQFSNSRSEMNVSTLELGDSALYLCASSLEGGPGQPQHFGDGTRLSIL.

The chain has TRBV18 and TRBJ1-1; 8 nucleotides align to TRBD1. The CDR3 consists of 15 residues. V was pared by 1 base and J by 3 bases, with 4 bases of the junction left unmatched. The germline V gene encodes CDR1 KGHSH and CDR2 LQKENI. CDR3 residues: CASSPLDRGYTEAFF. DNA for the CDR3: TGTGCCAGCTCACCACTCGACAGGGGCTACACTGAAGCTTTCTTT.

The chain carries TRBV2 and TRBJ2-5; 8 nucleotides agree with TRBD2. V lost 2 bases, J lost 2 bases, and 16 bases stayed unmatched. This CDR3 region has 19 residues. Germline-derived CDR1 and CDR2 are SNHLY and FYNNEI. The CDR3: CASSERAGDIIGRQETQYF. Written as DNA, the CDR3 is TGTGCCAGCAGTGAAAGAGCGGGGGACATTATCGGTAGGCAAGAGACCCAGTACTTC. The variable domain in full, completed from reference TRBV2 and TRBJ2-5, reads EPEVTQTPSHQVTQMGQEVILRCVPISNHLYFYWYRQILGQKVEFLVSFYNNEISEKSEIFDDQFSVERPDGSNFTLKIRSTKLEDSAMYFCASSERAGDIIGRQETQYFGPGTRLLVL.

The chain uses TRBV11-2 and TRBJ1-1; D is unclear. This CDR3 comprises 13 residues. V was clipped by 0 bases and J by 11 bases, with 13 bases between them. Germline-derived CDR1 and CDR2 are SGHAT and FQNNGV. The DNA of the CDR3 is TGTGCCAGCAGCTTAGACCCGGTTATAGGGGCTTTCTTT. Protein sequence: CASSLDPVIGAFF. Full variable domain (outside the CDR3, taken from reference TRBV11-2 and TRBJ1-1): EAGVAQSPRYKIIEKRQSVAFWCNPISGHATLYWYQQILGQGPKLLIQFQNNGVVDDSQLPKDRFSAERLKGVDSTLKIQPAKLEDSAVYLCASSLDPVIGAFFGQGTRLTVV.

The genes are TRBV19 and TRBJ1-6, with D perhaps TRBD1 (5 bases). CDR1 LNHDA and CDR2 SQIVND come from the germline V gene (reference sequence). The CDR3 has 17 amino acids. Trimming took 3 bases from V and 12 from J, leaving 24 bases between them. Written as DNA, the CDR3 is TGTGCCAGTAGTATGCCGGGCGGACCGACGGGGCTATTACCCCTCCACTTT. It yields the protein CASSMPGGPTGLLPLHF.

The chain is built from TRBV24-1 and TRBJ2-1; 7 bases fit TRBD2. This CDR3 is built from 17 residues. V shed 4 bases and J 3 bases; nucleotides not matched to a gene: 11. Germline CDR1 and CDR2: KGHDR and SFDVKD. The DNA of the CDR3 is TGTGCCACCAGTGACGGCACCCGGGGCGGGGGCTACAATGAGCAGTTCTTC. Translating gives CATSDGTRGGGYNEQFF.